A single sample gave rise to the 8 T cell receptor beta chains below, sequenced in a study of shared clonotypes between healthy human individuals. Only in-frame clones appear in the TCRdb table, and some are missing; sequencing was by immunoSEQ multiplex PCR. The table lists some 1.1 million clones, around 77% of them singletons. Sequenced sample: memory CD4+ T cells from PBMCs. Subset meaning: CD45RA-negative fraction. All receptors derive from a man between 18 and 29 years old in good health. Some clones in this sample may be carry-over from other donors' samples.

J is TRBJ2-3 and V is TRBV7-8; D is uncertain. The CDR3 is made up of 14 amino acids. V was pared by 1 base and J by 4 bases, with 9 bases between. Germline V gene lookup returns CDR1 SGHVS and CDR2 FQNEAQ. CDR3 in DNA: TGTGCCAGCAGCTTAGAGGTAGCCTCAGATACGCAGTATTTT. It is translated as CASSLEVASDTQYF. The entire variable domain, with the rest obtained from reference TRBV7-8 and TRBJ2-3, is as follows: GAGVSQSPRYKVAKRGQDVALRCDPISGHVSLFWYQQALGQGPEFLTYFQNEAQLDKSGLPSDRFFAERPEGSVSTLKIQRTQQEDSAVYLCASSLEVASDTQYFGPGTRLTVL.

The rearrangement joins TRBV11-2 to TRBJ2-1; D might be TRBD1 or TRBD2, each matching 5 bases. Deletions cut 3 bases from V and 7 bases from J, with 13 bases between. CDR1 is SGHAT and CDR2 is FQNNGV in the germline V gene. The CDR3 spans 14 residues. CDR3 sequence: CASSFGAWGNEQFF. DNA of the CDR3: TGTGCCAGCAGCTTTGGAGCTTGGGGGAATGAGCAGTTCTTC.

V and J are TRBV27 and TRBJ1-1, with a tentative D call TRBD1 (5 bases). Trimming left V 5 bases short and J 0 bases short, with 25 bases between. The CDR3 contains 19 residues. CDR1 and CDR2 from the germline V gene are MNHEY and SMNVEV (reference sequence). In DNA, the CDR3 is TGTGCCAGCAGTGGTCGAATTGGGCGGGGCGCCCCGATGAACACTGAAGCTTTCTTT. This encodes CASSGRIGRGAPMNTEAFF.

This clone was detected a few times. This chain links TRBV6-5 with TRBJ1-5; D perhaps matches TRBD1 (5 bases). V lost 5 bases and J lost 7, with 15 bases in between. This CDR3 has 14 amino acids. Germline CDR1 reads MNHEY; CDR2 reads SVGAGI. In DNA form, the CDR3 reads TGTGCCAGCAGTAAACGCCGGGGGAACCAGCCCCAGCATTTT. It codes for CASSKRRGNQPQHF.

Remarks on this clone: The same CDR3 also results from other DNA sequences found in this sample. Here the CDR3 reads CASSVRGTEAFF. The CDR3 coding sequence is TGCGCCAGCAGCGTCAGGGGAACTGAAGCTTTCTTT. The rearrangement uses TRBV5-1 and TRBJ1-1, with D perhaps TRBD1 (6 bases). V dropped 4 bases and J dropped 5 bases, with 9 bases sitting between them. Germline V CDR1 and CDR2: SGHRS, YFSETQ. The CDR3 spans 12 residues.

The chain couples TRBV18 to TRBJ2-1; D not resolved. Trimming took 3 bases from V and 9 from J, leaving 18 bases between them. CDR3 length: 15 amino acids. The germline V gene encodes CDR1 KGHSH and CDR2 LQKENI. This chain's CDR3 is CASSPRQQTNGEQFF. DNA for the CDR3: TGTGCCAGCTCACCCCGGCAGCAAACTAACGGTGAGCAGTTCTTC.

Comments on this clone: One end of the junction is discordant with germline, which a read error may explain. V is TRBV7-3 and J is TRBJ2-1; 8 bases agree with TRBD2. Germline CDR1 and CDR2: SGHTA and FQGTGA. The CDR3 loop spans 16 amino acids. CDR3 sequence (DNA): TGTGCCAGCAGCCTAACCTCAGGCGGGGGGAGCAATGAGCAGTTCTTC. It specifies CASSLTSGGGSNEQFF.

The gene calls are TRBV30 and TRBJ1-3; no definite D call. CDR3 length: 13 residues. Germline values: CDR1 GTSNPN, CDR2 SVGIG (reference sequence). The ends were cut back, 0 bases at V and 4 bases at J, with 7 bases in the middle. The CDR3 DNA reads as TGTGCCTGGAGTGTAAATATGGGAAACACCATATATTTT. Translated, it gives CAWSVNMGNTIYF.